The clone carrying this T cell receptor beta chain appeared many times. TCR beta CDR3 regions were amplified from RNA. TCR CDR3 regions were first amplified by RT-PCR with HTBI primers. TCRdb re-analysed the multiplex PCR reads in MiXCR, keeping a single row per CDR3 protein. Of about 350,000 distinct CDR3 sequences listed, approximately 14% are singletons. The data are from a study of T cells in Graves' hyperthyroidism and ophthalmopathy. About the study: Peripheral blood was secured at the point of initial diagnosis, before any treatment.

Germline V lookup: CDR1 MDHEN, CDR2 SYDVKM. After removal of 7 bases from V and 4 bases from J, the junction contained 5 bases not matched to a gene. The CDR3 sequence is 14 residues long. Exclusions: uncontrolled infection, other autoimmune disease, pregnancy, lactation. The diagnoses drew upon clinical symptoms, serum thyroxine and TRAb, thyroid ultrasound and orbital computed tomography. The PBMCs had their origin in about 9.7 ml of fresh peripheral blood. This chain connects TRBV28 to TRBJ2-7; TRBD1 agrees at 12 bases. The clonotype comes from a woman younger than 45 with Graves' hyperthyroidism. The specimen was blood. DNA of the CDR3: TGTGCCAGCACCTGGGGACAGGGGGCTTACGAGCAGTACTTC. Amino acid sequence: CASTWGQGAYEQYF. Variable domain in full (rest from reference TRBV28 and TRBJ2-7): DVKVTQSSRYLVKRTGEKVFLECVQDMDHENMFWYRQDPGLGLRLIYFSYDVKMKEKGDIPEGYSVSREKKERFSLILESASTNQTSMYLCASTWGQGAYEQYFGPGTRLTVT.